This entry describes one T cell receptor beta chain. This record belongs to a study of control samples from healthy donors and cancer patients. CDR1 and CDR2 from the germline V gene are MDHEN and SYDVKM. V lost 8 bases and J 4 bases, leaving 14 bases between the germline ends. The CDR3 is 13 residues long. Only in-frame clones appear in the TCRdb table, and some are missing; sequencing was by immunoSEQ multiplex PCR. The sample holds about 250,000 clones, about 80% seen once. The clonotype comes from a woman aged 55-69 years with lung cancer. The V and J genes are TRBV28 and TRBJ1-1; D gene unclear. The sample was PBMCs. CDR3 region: CASVGVEVTEAFF. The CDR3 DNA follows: TGTGCCAGCGTTGGGGTAGAGGTCACTGAAGCTTTCTTT.